This T cell receptor (beta chain) comes out of a study of T cells after posttransplantation cyclophosphamide. General study findings and limits: Later blood repertoires were often dominated by clones from the donor CD8+ memory compartment.

Sequencing used immunoSEQ multiplex PCR; TCRdb keeps in-frame clones, though not all of them. The sample includes about 17,000 clones, about 77% of them seen just once. A marrow graft followed busulfan-fludarabine conditioning, with cyclophosphamide on days +3 and +4. This clone was counted a few times. Its specificity is unknown. V was clipped by 0 bases and J by 4 bases; unmatched bases: 9. CDR3 length equals 17 residues. CDR1 and CDR2 (germline): LGHNA, YNFKEQ. The gene calls are TRBV4-2 and TRBJ1-5, with 7 bases fitting TRBD1. This specimen was CD8+ T cells sorted from PBMCs, taken 1903 days after a stem cell transplant with posttransplant cyclophosphamide. This sequence was found in a female patient between 35 and 55 years old who received an allogeneic stem cell transplant from a related donor, was CMV-positive, and had no GVHD. Some T cells may have come from the graft donor. CDR3 sequence reads: CASSQDADREDNQPQHF. In nucleotides, the CDR3 is TGTGCCAGCAGCCAAGATGCCGACAGGGAAGATAATCAGCCCCAGCATTTT.